One sample yielded the 21 T cell receptor beta chains listed below, sequenced in a study of cytotoxic CD8 clonotypes in ibrutinib-treated CLL. TCRdb's copy holds only in-frame clones and misses some; the assay was immunoSEQ multiplex PCR. The sample has 250,000 to 350,000 clones, 70% to 80% seen once. This specimen was PBMCs, taken at disease progression, from a patient treated with ibrutinib. The origin of the receptors is a human donor with chronic lymphocytic leukemia.

The rearrangement uses TRBV7-3 and TRBJ2-5; D might be TRBD1 (6 bases). Germline loops: CDR1 SGHTA, CDR2 FQGTGA. The CDR3 consists of 14 residues. V lost 1 base and J 4 bases, leaving 10 bases between the germline ends. CDR3 nucleotide sequence: TGTGCCAGCAGCTTAATGGCAGGGGCAGAGACCCAGTACTTC. Protein sequence: CASSLMAGAETQYF.

The chain employs TRBV25-1 and TRBJ1-2; no clear D gene. Trimming stripped 8 bases from V and 3 bases from J, with 10 bases between. This CDR3 comprises 12 residues. Germline CDR1 is MGHDK and CDR2 is SYGVNS. The CDR3 loop is CASYRADYGYTF. CDR3 DNA: TGTGCCAGCTATAGGGCTGACTATGGCTACACCTTC.

The table lists this clone with a few counts. The chain has TRBV18 and TRBJ1-2, with unresolved D. The CDR3 totals 13 residues. From germline, CDR1 is KGHSH and CDR2 LQKENI. The V gene lost 1 base and the J gene lost 2 bases, with 5 bases spanning the gap. DNA for the CDR3: TGTGCCAGCTCACCACTGGAGAACTATGGCTACACCTTC. This codes for CASSPLENYGYTF. Full variable domain (rest looked up from reference TRBV18 and TRBJ1-2): NAGVMQNPRHLVRRRGQEARLRCSPMKGHSHVYWYRQLPEEGLKFMVYLQKENIIDESGMPKERFSAEFPKEGPSILRIQQVVRGDSAAYFCASSPLENYGYTFGSGTRLTVV.

The genes are TRBV18 and TRBJ1-6; TRBD1 matches 8 bases. CDR3 length: 14 amino acids. V dropped 4 bases and J dropped 4; count of bases not matched to a gene: 0. Germline lookup yields CDR1 KGHSH and CDR2 LQKENI. DNA for the CDR3: TGTGCCAGCTCACGGGACAGGTATAATTCACCCCTCCACTTT. This codes for CASSRDRYNSPLHF.

The chain links TRBV7-2 to TRBJ1-1; no clear D. The CDR3 runs to 14 residues. Germline V CDR1 and CDR2: SGHTA, FQGNSA. Trimming left V 3 bases short and J 1 base short, with 9 bases between. The CDR3 nucleotides are TGTGCCAGCAGCTTGGCGTCTGGGAACACTGAAGCTTTCTTT. Protein product: CASSLASGNTEAFF.

The V gene is TRBV29-1, the J gene TRBJ2-5; D tentatively reads TRBD1 or TRBD2 (5 bases each). Trimming removed 5 bases at V and 4 bases at J, with 17 bases between. The CDR3 runs to 14 residues. Germline V gene data show CDR1 as SQVTM and CDR2 as ANQGSEA. For the CDR3, the DNA is TGCAGCGTTACCGGGACCTCGAAGGGAGAGACCCAGTACTTC. Its translation is CSVTGTSKGETQYF.

This chain connects TRBV4-1 to TRBJ1-5; possible D gene TRBD1, 6 bases. CDR3 length: 15 amino acids. Per the germline V gene, CDR1 is MGHRA and CDR2 is YSYEKL. V lost 5 bases and J lost 0, with 11 bases in between. The CDR3: CASSKTGPSNQPQHF. The CDR3 bases are TGCGCCAGCAGCAAAACAGGGCCTAGCAATCAGCCCCAGCATTTT.

The chain joins TRBV4-3 to TRBJ2-1; unclear D gene. The CDR3 has 14 amino acids. V shed 0 bases and J shed 5 bases, with 8 bases lying between them. Germline CDR1 reads LGHNA; CDR2 reads YSLEER. The CDR3, as DNA: TGCGCCAGCAGCCAAGATTATTCAGACAATGAGCAGTTCTTC. Translation gives CASSQDYSDNEQFF.

The V call is TRBV2, the J call TRBJ2-7; possible D gene TRBD1, 6 bases. The ends were cut back, 5 bases at V and 7 bases at J, with 21 bases in the middle. Germline V lookup: CDR1 SNHLY, CDR2 FYNNEI. This CDR3 spans 15 amino acids. CDR3 loop: CASSYGTTYSGEQYF. In nucleotides, the CDR3 is TGTGCCAGCAGTTACGGGACAACCTACTCGGGGGAGCAGTACTTC.

This chain joins TRBV6-1 and TRBJ2-1, with unresolved D. V was shortened by 6 bases and J by 9 bases, with 12 bases between the two germline ends. This CDR3 spans 12 amino acids. In germline, CDR1 is MNHNS, CDR2 SASEGT. Here the CDR3 reads CASSNLVSEQFF. CDR3 bases: TGTGCCAGCAGCAACCTGGTGAGTGAGCAGTTCTTC.

The chain carries TRBV5-8 and TRBJ1-1; D is possibly TRBD1 (5 bases). Trimming took 2 bases from V and 5 from J, leaving 10 bases between them. Germline CDR1 reads SGHTS; CDR2 reads YDEGEE. The CDR3 is 13 amino acids. The CDR3, as DNA: TGTGCCAGCAGCTTCGAACGGGGGACTGAAGCTTTCTTT. This encodes CASSFERGTEAFF.

CDR3 residues: CATSRGAVGGRNLETQYF. CDR3 DNA: TGTGCCACCAGCAGAGGGGCAGTTGGGGGTCGCAATTTGGAGACCCAGTACTTC. The rearrangement uses TRBV15 and TRBJ2-5; the D gene could be TRBD1 or TRBD2 (5 bases each). V dropped 1 base and J dropped 5 bases, with 23 bases sitting between them. The germline V gene has CDR1 LNHNV and CDR2 YYDKDF (reference sequence). This CDR3 has 18 residues.

This clone was observed a few times. This sequence joins TRBV20-1 and TRBJ1-1, with 8 nucleotides matching TRBD1. The V segment lost 6 bases and the J segment 10 bases; nucleotides outside the gene matches: 7. Germline V gene sequence: CDR1 DFQATT, CDR2 SNEGSKA (reference sequence). The CDR3 is 11 residues long. The CDR3 loop is CSARQGTAAFF. The CDR3 coding sequence is TGCAGTGCCAGACAGGGGACAGCAGCTTTCTTT.

The gene calls are TRBV5-8 and TRBJ1-2; 8 nucleotides line up with TRBD1. The junction had 12 bases not matched to a gene; V was cut back by 4 bases and J by 4 bases. Per germline, CDR1 SGHTS and CDR2 YDEGEE. The CDR3 contains 16 residues. The CDR3 sequence: CASSRLGQGPLYGYTF. The CDR3 DNA sequence: TGTGCCAGCAGCCGCCTTGGACAGGGACCTCTCTATGGCTACACCTTC. Using reference TRBV5-8 and TRBJ1-2 for the parts outside the CDR3, the full variable domain is EAGVTQSPTHLIKTRGQQATLRCSPISGHTSVYWYQQALGLGLQFLLWYDEGEERNRGNFPPRFSGRQFPNYSSELNVNALELEDSALYLCASSRLGQGPLYGYTFGSGTRLTVV.

This clone was seen a single time. The chain carries TRBV6-5 and TRBJ2-7; TRBD1 is a possible D gene (5 bases). Germline V lookup: CDR1 MNHEY, CDR2 SVGAGI. V was pared by 5 bases and J by 8 bases, with 16 bases between. There are 13 residues in the CDR3. The CDR3 DNA follows: TGTGCCAGCAGTAGGGGATTTTATTACAAGCAGTACTTC. Translated, it gives CASSRGFYYKQYF.

This clone was counted once. V and J are TRBV7-9 and TRBJ1-2; 9 bases agree with TRBD1. The CDR3 is 18 residues long. Germline V gene data show CDR1 as SEHNR and CDR2 as FQNEAQ (reference sequence). Germline trimming cut 6 bases from V and 0 bases from J; bases unmatched to any gene: 14. The CDR3 bases are TGTGCCAGCAGGTTACCACGGGACAGGGCCCAATCTAACTATGGCTACACCTTC. Residues: CASRLPRDRAQSNYGYTF.

The V and J genes are TRBV5-4 and TRBJ1-1; 9 bases are shared with TRBD1. The V gene end was trimmed by 3 bases and the J gene end by 5 bases; junction bases not matched to a gene: 11. CDR1 SGHNT and CDR2 YYREEE come from the germline V gene (reference sequence). The CDR3 totals 16 residues. In DNA form, the CDR3 reads TGTGCCAGCAGCTCCGCCGGACAGGGGACACGTACTGAAGCTTTCTTT. Amino acids: CASSSAGQGTRTEAFF. The whole variable domain, remainder taken from reference TRBV5-4 and TRBJ1-1, is ETGVTQSPTHLIKTRGQQVTLRCSSQSGHNTVSWYQQALGQGPQFIFQYYREEENGRGNFPPRFSGLQFPNYSSELNVNALELDDSALYLCASSSAGQGTRTEAFFGQGTRLTVV.

A note on this clone: Other nucleotide sequences from this sample produce the same CDR3. The chain has TRBV29-1 and TRBJ2-7, with 7 bases lining up with TRBD1. This CDR3 has 12 residues. CDR1 is SQVTM and CDR2 is ANQGSEA in the germline V gene. The trim removed 4 bases at V and 2 bases at J, leaving 2 bases unmatched. CDR3 DNA sequence: TGCAGCGTTGTGACAGGGCCCTACGAGCAGTACTTC. This translates into CSVVTGPYEQYF.

The rearrangement joins TRBV25-1 to TRBJ1-1; tentative D call: TRBD1 (5 bases). The CDR3 spans 16 residues. Germline lookup yields CDR1 MGHDK and CDR2 SYGVNS. Deletions cut 2 bases from V and 3 bases from J, with 16 bases between. The CDR3 DNA sequence: TGTGCCAGCAGTGAACTATCCCAGGGAGGGGACACTGAAGCTTTCTTT. This encodes CASSELSQGGDTEAFF.

The chain has TRBV7-3 and TRBJ2-5; D may correspond to TRBD1 or TRBD2 (5 bases each). The germline V gene encodes CDR1 SGHTA and CDR2 FQGTGA. The CDR3 spans 14 residues. V gave up 1 base and J gave up 4 bases, with 10 bases separating them. The CDR3 region has the DNA TGTGCCAGCAGCTTAAGTCCAGGGACAGAGACCCAGTACTTC. Its translation is CASSLSPGTETQYF.

The J gene is TRBJ1-2, the V gene TRBV9; D is undetermined. Trimming took 4 bases from V and 4 from J, leaving 14 bases between them. The CDR3 length is 14 residues. Germline values: CDR1 SGDLS, CDR2 YYNGEE. CDR3 sequence (DNA): TGTGCCAGCAGCACAACAAGCCTCCCCTATGGCTACACCTTC. This translates into CASSTTSLPYGYTF.